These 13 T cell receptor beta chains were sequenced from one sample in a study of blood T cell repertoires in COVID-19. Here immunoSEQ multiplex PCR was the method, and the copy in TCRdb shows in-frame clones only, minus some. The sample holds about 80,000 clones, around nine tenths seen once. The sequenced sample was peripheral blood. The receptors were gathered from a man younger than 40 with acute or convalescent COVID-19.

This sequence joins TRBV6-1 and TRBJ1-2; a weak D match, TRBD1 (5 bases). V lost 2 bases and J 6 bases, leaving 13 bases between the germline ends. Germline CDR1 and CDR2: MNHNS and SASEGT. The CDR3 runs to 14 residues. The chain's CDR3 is CASSERGSGDGYTF. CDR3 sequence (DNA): TGTGCCAGCAGTGAAAGAGGGTCGGGGGATGGCTACACCTTC.

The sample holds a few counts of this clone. CDR3 nucleotides: TGTGCCAGCAGCCAAAGCGCTCGCGGTGAGCAGTTCTTC. Protein product: CASSQSARGEQFF. The chain couples TRBV3-1 (or the pseudogene TRBV3-2) to TRBJ2-1, with D hard to call. The CDR3 has 13 residues. Germline assignment: CDR1 LGHDT and CDR2 YNNKEL (reference sequence). Trimming cost V 2 bases and J 9 bases, with 11 bases left between them.

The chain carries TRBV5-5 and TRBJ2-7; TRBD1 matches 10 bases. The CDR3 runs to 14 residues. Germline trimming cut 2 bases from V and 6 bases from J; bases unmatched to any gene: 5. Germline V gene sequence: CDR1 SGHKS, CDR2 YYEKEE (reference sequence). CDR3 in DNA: TGTGCCAGCAGCTTCCAGACAGGGGGCTTCGAGCAGTACTTC. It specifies CASSFQTGGFEQYF.

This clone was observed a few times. CDR3 residues: CASGALNSPLHF. CDR3 DNA sequence: TGTGCCAGCGGGGCCCTTAATTCACCCCTCCACTTT. The chain employs TRBV13 and TRBJ1-6; perhaps TRBD1 as D (5 bases). V dropped 8 bases and J dropped 6 bases, with 8 bases sitting between them. The CDR3 is 12 residues long. Germline V lookup: CDR1 PRHDT, CDR2 FYEKMQ (reference sequence).

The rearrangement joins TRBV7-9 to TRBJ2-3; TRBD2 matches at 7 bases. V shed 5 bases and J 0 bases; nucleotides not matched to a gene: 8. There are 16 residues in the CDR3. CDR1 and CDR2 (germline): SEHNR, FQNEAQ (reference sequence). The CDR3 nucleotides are TGTGCCAGCAGCCAGCGCAATAGCGGGAGCACAGATACGCAGTATTTT. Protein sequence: CASSQRNSGSTDTQYF.

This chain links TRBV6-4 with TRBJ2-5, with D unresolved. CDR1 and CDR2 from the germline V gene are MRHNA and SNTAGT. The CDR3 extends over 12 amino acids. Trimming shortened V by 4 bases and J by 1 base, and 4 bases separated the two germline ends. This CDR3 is CASSGLQETQYF. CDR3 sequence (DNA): TGTGCCAGCAGTGGGCTCCAAGAGACCCAGTACTTC.

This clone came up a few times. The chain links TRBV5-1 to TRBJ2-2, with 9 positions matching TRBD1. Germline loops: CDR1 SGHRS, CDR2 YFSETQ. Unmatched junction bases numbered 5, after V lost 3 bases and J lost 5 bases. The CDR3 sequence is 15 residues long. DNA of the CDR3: TGCGCCAGCAGCTGGGGGGACAGGGATACCGGGGAGCTGTTTTTT. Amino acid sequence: CASSWGDRDTGELFF.

The CDR3 loop is CASTRTSAKETQYF. The CDR3 region has the DNA TGTGCCAGCACCAGGACTAGCGCAAAAGAGACCCAGTACTTC. V gene TRBV18 combines with J gene TRBJ2-5; 9 positions agree with TRBD2. V lost 8 bases to trimming and J lost 3 bases; unmatched junction nucleotides: 7. The CDR3 contains 14 residues. Germline V gene sequence: CDR1 KGHSH, CDR2 LQKENI.

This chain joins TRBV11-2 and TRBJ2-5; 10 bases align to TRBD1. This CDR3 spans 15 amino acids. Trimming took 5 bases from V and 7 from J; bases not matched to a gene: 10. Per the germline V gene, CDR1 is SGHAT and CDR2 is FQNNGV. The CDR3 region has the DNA TGTGCCAGCAGCATTGGACAGGGGGTTGGAGGGACCCAGTACTTC. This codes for CASSIGQGVGGTQYF. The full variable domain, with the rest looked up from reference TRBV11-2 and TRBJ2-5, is EAGVAQSPRYKIIEKRQSVAFWCNPISGHATLYWYQQILGQGPKLLIQFQNNGVVDDSQLPKDRFSAERLKGVDSTLKIQPAKLEDSAVYLCASSIGQGVGGTQYFGPGTRLLVL.

CDR3 nucleotide sequence: TGCGCCAGCAGCTCGGGAGGACGATCCTACAATGAGCAGTTCTTC. It specifies CASSSGGRSYNEQFF. The chain is built from TRBV5-1 and TRBJ2-1; 7 bases fit TRBD2. This CDR3 region has 15 residues. V trimming: 3 bases; J trimming: 1 base; junction bases outside the gene matches: 4. The germline gives CDR1 SGHRS, CDR2 YFSETQ.

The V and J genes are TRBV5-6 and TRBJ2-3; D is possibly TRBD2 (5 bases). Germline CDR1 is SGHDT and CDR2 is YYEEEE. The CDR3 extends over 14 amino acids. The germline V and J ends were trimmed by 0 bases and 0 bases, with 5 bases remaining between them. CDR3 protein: CASSLGTSTDTQYF. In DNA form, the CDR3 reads TGTGCCAGCAGCTTGGGGACTAGCACAGATACGCAGTATTTT.

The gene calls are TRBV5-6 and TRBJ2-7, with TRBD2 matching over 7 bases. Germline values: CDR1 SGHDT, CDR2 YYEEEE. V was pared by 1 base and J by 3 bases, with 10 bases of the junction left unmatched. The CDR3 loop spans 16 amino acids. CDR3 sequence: CASSLSGALPIYEQYF. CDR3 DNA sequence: TGTGCCAGCAGCTTGAGCGGGGCCCTACCTATCTACGAGCAGTACTTC.

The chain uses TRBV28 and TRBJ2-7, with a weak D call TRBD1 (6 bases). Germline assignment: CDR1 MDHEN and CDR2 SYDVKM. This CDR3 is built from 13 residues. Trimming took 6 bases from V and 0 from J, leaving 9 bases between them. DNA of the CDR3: TGTGCCAGCAGGGACAGCTACTCCTACGAGCAGTACTTC. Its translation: CASRDSYSYEQYF.